This TCR beta chain was retrieved from a study of immune cell composition in non-small cell lung cancer. General study points: Clones >0.5% enriched in tumour were rarer in adenocarcinoma (around 35%) than squamous (approximately 75%). Shared sequences between tumour-reactive and dominant in vivo clones were not proven. Lung adenocarcinomas had lower top 10 clone scores and clonality than squamous tumours.

Clones were read by immunoSEQ multiplex PCR, and TCRdb kept only the in-frame ones, dropping some. The repertoire includes around 10,000 clones, about 63% of them detected once, and around 10% sits in the top ten. Note on this clone: Its antigen remains unknown.

The V gene lost 5 bases and the J gene lost 0 bases, with 10 bases spanning the gap. Germline loops: CDR1 SEHNR, CDR2 FQNEAQ (reference sequence). The CDR3 is 14 residues long. Sequencing was carried out using lung tumor tissue. V and J are TRBV7-9 and TRBJ1-1, with D possibly being TRBD1 (6 bases). This receptor was taken from a human donor with non-small cell lung cancer. In nucleotides, the CDR3 is TGTGCCAGCAGCCTCGCAGGGGTGAACACTGAAGCTTTCTTT. Amino acids: CASSLAGVNTEAFF.